This TCR beta chain was captured in a study of OX40 agonist ivuxolimab in advanced cancers. Regarding the research as a whole: The costimulatory receptor OX40 (CD134) was targeted by ivuxolimab, a fully human IgG2 agonistic monoclonal antibody. Intravenous ivuxolimab was administered to patients every 2 weeks at six dose levels: 0.01, 0.1, 0.3, 1.5, 3 and 10 mg/kg. Of the roughly 51 dose-escalation patients, hepatocellular carcinoma was present in about 20, melanoma in some 15, renal cell carcinoma in 9 and head and neck cancer in 9. In the dose-escalation cohort, nearly 85% of patients were male, and the mean age was 60 years with a range of roughly 23 to 79. Patients were allowed to have had prior anti-PD-1, anti-PD-L1 or anti-CTLA-4 therapy, and roughly two fifths of the dose-escalation patients had been treated with checkpoint inhibitors. Partial responses occurred in three dose-escalation patients, of whom one had hepatocellular carcinoma and two had cutaneous melanoma. The point of sequencing TCRbeta in the periphery was to test whether ivuxolimab changed TCR sequence diversity and drove clonal T-cell expansion. The paper describes the monotherapy dose-escalation part (N of about 50 patients) of the phase I trial of ivuxolimab. The paper's findings and limits, for the study overall: In partial responders in the 0.1-3.0 mg/kg groups, normalized peripheral clonal expansion was found to be among the lowest, especially among CD8+ T cells. Clonal expansion of both CD4+ and CD8+ blood T cells was observed from baseline to week 6 at doses 0.1 to 3.0 mg/kg. The antigen specificity of the clonally expanded peripheral T cells was not determined. Low levels of normalized T-cell clonal expansion were also shown by some nonresponding patients. On average, CD8+ T cells showed more expanded clones than CD4+ T cells after ivuxolimab.

To sequence the TCRbeta CDR3 region, genomic DNA was isolated from the sorted cells. The immunoSEQ Assay was used to sequence the TCRbeta CDR3 regions. TCRdb re-hosts the immuneACCESS table, in-frame sequences only. Its copies lack some clones; in the studies checked, an unresolved V gene accounts for under half of them, and the cause for the rest is not known. The sample has fewer than 70,000 clones on record, about 88% of them singletons. Clones ranked in the top ten supply approximately 4% of the sample. This clone was detected a few times. There is no known antigen for this receptor. Base qualities are not provided; no much larger clone lies one nucleotide away. The CDR3, cysteine through phenylalanine, is 15 amino acids long. CDR3 DNA is the only sequence kept; it has 45 bases, read in frame from the first base. CDR1 MNHEY and CDR2 SVGAGI are derived from the germline V gene. The V end loses 2 bases and the J end loses 1 base, and a stretch of 11 bases separates them.

The trial excluded patients who had a history of autoimmune disease or were on systemic immunosuppression. Peripheral blood for TCR sequencing was collected from all dose cohorts at baseline, on cycle 4 day 1, and on cycle 7 day 1. The samples were taken from a phase I, first-in-human, multicenter, open-label dose-escalation trial of ivuxolimab. Adults with locally advanced or metastatic head and neck squamous cell, hepatocellular, melanoma or renal cell carcinoma were enrolled in the trial. Before TCR sequencing, CD4+ and CD8+ T cells were separately sorted from peripheral blood. Sequences were derived from CD4+ or CD8+ T cells sorted from blood, sampled in a trial of the OX40 agonist ivuxolimab. In this chain, TRBV6-5 is recombined with TRBJ1-2; TRBD1 could be the D gene, as 5 bases match. The receptor comes from an adult with an advanced solid tumor such as melanoma, head and neck, liver or kidney cancer. The base sequence is TGTGCCAGCAGTTACGAGGGACGGAATAACTATGGCTACACCTTC. This yields the protein CASSYEGRNNYGYTF.